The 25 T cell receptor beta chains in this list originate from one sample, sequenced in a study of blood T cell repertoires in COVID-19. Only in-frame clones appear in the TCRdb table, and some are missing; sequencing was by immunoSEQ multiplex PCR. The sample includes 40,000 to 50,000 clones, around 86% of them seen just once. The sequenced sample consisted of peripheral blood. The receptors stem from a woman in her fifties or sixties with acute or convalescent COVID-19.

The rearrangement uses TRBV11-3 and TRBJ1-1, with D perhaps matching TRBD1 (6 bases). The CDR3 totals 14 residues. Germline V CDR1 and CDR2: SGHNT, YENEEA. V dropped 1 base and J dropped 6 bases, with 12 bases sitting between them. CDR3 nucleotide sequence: TGTGCCAGCAGCTTAGGCCCAGGGGCCGCTGAAGCTTTCTTT. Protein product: CASSLGPGAAEAFF.

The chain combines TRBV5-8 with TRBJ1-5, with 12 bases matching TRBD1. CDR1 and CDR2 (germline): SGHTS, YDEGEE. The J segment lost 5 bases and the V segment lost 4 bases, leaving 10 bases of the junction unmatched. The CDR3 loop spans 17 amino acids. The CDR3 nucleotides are TGTGCCAGCAGCCCGGGACAGGGGGCGGGCTTCGATCAGCCCCAGCATTTT. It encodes CASSPGQGAGFDQPQHF.

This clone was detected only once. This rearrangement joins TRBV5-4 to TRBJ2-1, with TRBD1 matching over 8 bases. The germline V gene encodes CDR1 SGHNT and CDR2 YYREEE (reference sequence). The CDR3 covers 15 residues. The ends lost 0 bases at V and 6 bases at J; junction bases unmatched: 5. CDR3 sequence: CASSLAQGAGNEQFF. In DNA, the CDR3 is TGTGCCAGCAGCTTGGCTCAGGGGGCAGGCAATGAGCAGTTCTTC.

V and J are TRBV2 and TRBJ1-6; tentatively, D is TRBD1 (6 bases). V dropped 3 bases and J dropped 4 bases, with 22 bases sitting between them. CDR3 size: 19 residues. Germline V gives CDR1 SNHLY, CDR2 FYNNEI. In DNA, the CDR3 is TGTGCCAGCAGTGAGGAGTGGCAGGGGCTACGTTTTTATAATTCACCCCTCCACTTT. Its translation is CASSEEWQGLRFYNSPLHF.

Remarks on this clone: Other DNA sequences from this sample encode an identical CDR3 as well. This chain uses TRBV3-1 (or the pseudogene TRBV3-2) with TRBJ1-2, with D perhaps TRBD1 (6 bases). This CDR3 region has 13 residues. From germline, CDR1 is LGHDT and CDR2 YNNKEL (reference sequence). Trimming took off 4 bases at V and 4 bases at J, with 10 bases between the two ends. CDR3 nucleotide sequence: TGTGCCAGCAGCCGCGGACAGAGCTATGGCTACACCTTC. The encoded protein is CASSRGQSYGYTF.

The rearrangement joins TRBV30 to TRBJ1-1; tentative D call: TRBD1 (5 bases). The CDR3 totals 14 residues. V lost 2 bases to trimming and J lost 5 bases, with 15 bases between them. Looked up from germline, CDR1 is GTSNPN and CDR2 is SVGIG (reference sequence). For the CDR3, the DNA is TGTGCCTGGAGTTTGGGGGGAAGGGGAACTGAAGCTTTCTTT. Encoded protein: CAWSLGGRGTEAFF. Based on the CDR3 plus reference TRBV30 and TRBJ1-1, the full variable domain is SQTIHQWPATLVQPVGSPLSLECTVEGTSNPNLYWYRQAAGRGLQLLFYSVGIGQISSEVPQNLSASRPQDRQFILSSKKLLLSDSGFYLCAWSLGGRGTEAFFGQGTRLTVV.

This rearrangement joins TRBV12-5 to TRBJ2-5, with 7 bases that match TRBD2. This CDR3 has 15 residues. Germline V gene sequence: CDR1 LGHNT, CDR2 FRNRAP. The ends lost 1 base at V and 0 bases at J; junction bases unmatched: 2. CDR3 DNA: TGTGCTAGTGGTTTGGGACTAGCAGACCAAGAGACCCAGTACTTC. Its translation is CASGLGLADQETQYF.

DNA of the CDR3: TGCGCCAGCAGCTGGGGGACTCCGGGACTAGCGGGGACACGCACAGATACGCAGTATTTT. Amino acids: CASSWGTPGLAGTRTDTQYF. The rearrangement joins TRBV5-1 to TRBJ2-3; 13 bases fit TRBD2. The CDR3 contains 20 residues. V lost 3 bases and J lost 1; bases outside the gene matches: 14. The germline CDR1 and CDR2 sequences are SGHRS and YFSETQ.

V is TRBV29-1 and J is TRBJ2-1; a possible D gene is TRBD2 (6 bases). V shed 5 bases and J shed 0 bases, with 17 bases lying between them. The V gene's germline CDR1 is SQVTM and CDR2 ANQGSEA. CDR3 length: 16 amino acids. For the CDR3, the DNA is TGCAGCGTTCCACTTGAGCGGGCGGGCTCCTACAATGAGCAGTTCTTC. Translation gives CSVPLERAGSYNEQFF.

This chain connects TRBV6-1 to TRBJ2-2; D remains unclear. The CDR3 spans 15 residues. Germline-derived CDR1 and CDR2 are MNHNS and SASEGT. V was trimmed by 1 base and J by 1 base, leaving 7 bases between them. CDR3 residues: CASSEGTVNTGELFF. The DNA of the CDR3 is TGTGCCAGCAGTGAAGGAACAGTGAACACCGGGGAGCTGTTTTTT.

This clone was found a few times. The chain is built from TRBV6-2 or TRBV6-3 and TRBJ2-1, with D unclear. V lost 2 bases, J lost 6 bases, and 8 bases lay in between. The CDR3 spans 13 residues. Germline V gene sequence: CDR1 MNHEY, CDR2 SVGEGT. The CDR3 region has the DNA TGTGCCAGCAGTTACGGGCCGACCAATGAGCAGTTCTTC. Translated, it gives CASSYGPTNEQFF.

The CDR3 loop is CASSLASGATIAFF. The CDR3 bases are TGCGCCAGCAGCTTGGCCTCAGGGGCTACGATAGCTTTCTTT. The chain employs TRBV5-1 and TRBJ1-1; weak D call: TRBD1 (6 bases). CDR3 size: 14 residues. V was cut by 0 bases and J by 10 bases, with 16 bases left in between. Germline CDR1 reads SGHRS; CDR2 reads YFSETQ.

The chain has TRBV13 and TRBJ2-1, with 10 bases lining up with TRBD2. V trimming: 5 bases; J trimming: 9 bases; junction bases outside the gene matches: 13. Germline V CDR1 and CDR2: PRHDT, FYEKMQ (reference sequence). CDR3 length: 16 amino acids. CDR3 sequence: CASSRLLAGVDGEQFF. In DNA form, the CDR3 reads TGTGCCAGCAGCAGACTCCTAGCGGGAGTAGATGGTGAGCAGTTCTTC.

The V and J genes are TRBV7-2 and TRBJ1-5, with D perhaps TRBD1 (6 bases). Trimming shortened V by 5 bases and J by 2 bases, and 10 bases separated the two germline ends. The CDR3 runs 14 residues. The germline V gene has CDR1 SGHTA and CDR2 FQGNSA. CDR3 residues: CASSSRQGNQPQHF. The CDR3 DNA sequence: TGTGCCAGCAGCAGCAGACAGGGCAATCAGCCCCAGCATTTT.

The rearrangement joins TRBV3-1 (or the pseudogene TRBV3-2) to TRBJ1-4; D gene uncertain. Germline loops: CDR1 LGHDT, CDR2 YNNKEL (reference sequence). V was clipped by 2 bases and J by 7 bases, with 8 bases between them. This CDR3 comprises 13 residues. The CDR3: CASSQNSGEKLFF. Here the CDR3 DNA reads TGTGCCAGCAGCCAAAACTCGGGTGAAAAACTGTTTTTT.

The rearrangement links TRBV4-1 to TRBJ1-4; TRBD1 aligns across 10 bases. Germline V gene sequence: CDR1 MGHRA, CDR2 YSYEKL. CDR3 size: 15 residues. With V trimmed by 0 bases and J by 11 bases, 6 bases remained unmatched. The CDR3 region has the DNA TGCGCCAGCAGCCAAGAGGGACAGGGGTGGGAGAAACTGTTTTTT. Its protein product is CASSQEGQGWEKLFF.

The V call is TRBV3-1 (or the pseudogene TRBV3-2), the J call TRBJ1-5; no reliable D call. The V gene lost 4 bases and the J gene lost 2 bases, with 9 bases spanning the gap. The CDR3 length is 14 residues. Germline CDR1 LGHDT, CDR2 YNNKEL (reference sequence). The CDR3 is CASSPTRGNQPQHF. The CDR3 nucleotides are TGTGCCAGCAGCCCCACTAGGGGCAATCAGCCCCAGCATTTT.

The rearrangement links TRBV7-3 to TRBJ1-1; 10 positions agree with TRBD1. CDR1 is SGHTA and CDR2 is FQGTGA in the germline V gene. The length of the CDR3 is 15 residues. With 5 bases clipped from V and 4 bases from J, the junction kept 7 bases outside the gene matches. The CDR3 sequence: CASSPAGQGITEAFF. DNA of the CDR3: TGTGCCAGCAGCCCTGCGGGACAGGGGATCACTGAAGCTTTCTTT.

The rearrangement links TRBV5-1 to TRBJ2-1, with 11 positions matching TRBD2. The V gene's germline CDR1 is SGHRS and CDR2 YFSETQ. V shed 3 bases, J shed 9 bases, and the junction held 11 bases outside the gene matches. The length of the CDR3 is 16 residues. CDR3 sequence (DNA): TGCGCCAGCAGCTCCACGGGACTAGCGGTTTCGGGTGAGCAGTTCTTC. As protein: CASSSTGLAVSGEQFF. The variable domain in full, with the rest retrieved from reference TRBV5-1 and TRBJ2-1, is KAGVTQTPRYLIKTRGQQVTLSCSPISGHRSVSWYQQTPGQGLQFLFEYFSETQRNKGNFPGRFSGRQFSNSRSEMNVSTLELGDSALYLCASSSTGLAVSGEQFFGPGTRLTVL.

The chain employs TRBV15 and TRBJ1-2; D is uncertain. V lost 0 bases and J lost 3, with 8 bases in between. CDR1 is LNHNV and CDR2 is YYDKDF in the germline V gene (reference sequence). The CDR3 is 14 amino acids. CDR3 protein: CATSRDGQDYGYTF. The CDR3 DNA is TGTGCCACCAGCAGAGATGGGCAGGACTATGGCTACACCTTC.

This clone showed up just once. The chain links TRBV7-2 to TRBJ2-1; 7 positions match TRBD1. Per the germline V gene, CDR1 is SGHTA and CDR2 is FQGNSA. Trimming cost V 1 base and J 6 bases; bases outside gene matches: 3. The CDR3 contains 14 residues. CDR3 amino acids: CASSLVAGGNEQFF. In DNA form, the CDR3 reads TGTGCCAGCAGCTTAGTGGCAGGGGGCAATGAGCAGTTCTTC. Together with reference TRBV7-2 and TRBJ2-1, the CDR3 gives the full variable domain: GAGVSQSPSNKVTEKGKDVELRCDPISGHTALYWYRQSLGQGLEFLIYFQGNSAPDKSGLPSDRFSAERTGGSVSTLTIQRTQQEDSAVYLCASSLVAGGNEQFFGPGTRLTVL.

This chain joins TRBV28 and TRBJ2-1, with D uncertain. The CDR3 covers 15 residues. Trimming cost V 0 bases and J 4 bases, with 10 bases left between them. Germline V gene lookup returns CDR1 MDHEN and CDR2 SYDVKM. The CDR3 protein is CASSLWAETYNEQFF. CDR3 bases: TGTGCCAGCAGTTTATGGGCAGAAACATACAATGAGCAGTTCTTC.

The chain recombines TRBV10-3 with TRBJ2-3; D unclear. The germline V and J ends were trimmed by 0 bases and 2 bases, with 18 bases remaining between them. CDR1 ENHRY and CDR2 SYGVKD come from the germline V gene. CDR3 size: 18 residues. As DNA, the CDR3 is TGTGCCATCAGTGAGTCGGAGCTCCGGATTGTAGCCACAGATACGCAGTATTTT. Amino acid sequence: CAISESELRIVATDTQYF.

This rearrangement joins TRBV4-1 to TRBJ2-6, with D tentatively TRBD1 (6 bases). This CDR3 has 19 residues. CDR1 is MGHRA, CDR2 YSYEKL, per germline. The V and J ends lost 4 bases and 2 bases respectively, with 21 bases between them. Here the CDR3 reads CASSPRIIQGYTGANVLTF. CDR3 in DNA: TGCGCCAGCAGCCCAAGAATCATACAGGGATATACTGGGGCCAACGTCCTGACTTTC.

The CDR3 sequence: CSVYGQGAKANYGYTF. The DNA of the CDR3 is TGCAGCGTCTATGGACAGGGGGCTAAAGCTAACTATGGCTACACCTTC. The chain couples TRBV29-1 to TRBJ1-2, with 11 positions matching TRBD1. CDR1 and CDR2 (germline): SQVTM, ANQGSEA. This CDR3 has 16 amino acids. The V and J ends lost 6 bases and 0 bases, in that order; junction bases with no gene match: 9.